Sequencing of this T cell receptor (beta chain) was carried out in a study of T cells in Graves' hyperthyroidism and ophthalmopathy. Study results and limitations: Blood also carried most thyroid clonotypes expanded above 0.001.

V lost 3 bases, J lost 3 bases, and 18 bases lay in between. The CDR3 is made up of 15 amino acids. The germline V gene encodes CDR1 DFQATT and CDR2 SNEGSKA (reference sequence). As to this clonotype: Its antigen remains unknown.

Subjects aged 18 to 65 presented with newly diagnosed hyperthyroidism of less than 2 months' duration. Diagnoses were made from clinical symptoms, serum measures (thyroxine and TRAb), thyroid ultrasound and orbital computed tomography. There were TCR beta CDR3 regions amplified from RNA transcripts. The HTBI primer set drove a first-round RT-PCR of the TCR CDR3. TCRdb recomputed calls from the multiplex PCR reads with MiXCR, one row per CDR3 protein. The sample includes 300,000 to 450,000 distinct CDR3 sequences, approximately 18% seen only once; the top ten take 34%. This receptor was identified in a woman in her 30s with Graves' hyperthyroidism that later progressed to Graves' ophthalmopathy. The material sequenced was blood. The chain uses TRBV20-1 and TRBJ2-7; tentative D call: TRBD2 (5 bases). The DNA for the CDR3 is TGCAGTGCTAGCCGGAGGAGCGGATACTTCTACGAGCAGTACTTC. It encodes CSASRRSGYFYEQYF.